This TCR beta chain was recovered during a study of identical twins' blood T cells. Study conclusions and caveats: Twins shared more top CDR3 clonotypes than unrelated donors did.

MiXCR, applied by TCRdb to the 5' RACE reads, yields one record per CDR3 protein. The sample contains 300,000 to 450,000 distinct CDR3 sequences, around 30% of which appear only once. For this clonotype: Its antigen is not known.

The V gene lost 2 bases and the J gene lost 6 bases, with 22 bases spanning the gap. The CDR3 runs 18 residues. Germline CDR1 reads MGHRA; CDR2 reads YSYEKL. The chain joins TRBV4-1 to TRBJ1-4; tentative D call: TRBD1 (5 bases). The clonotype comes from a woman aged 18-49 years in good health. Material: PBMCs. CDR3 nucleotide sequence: TGCGCCAGCAGCCAACGCCGAGGACGGAACCAAGGGGATGAAAAACTGTTTTTT. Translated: CASSQRRGRNQGDEKLFF.